The sequence of this T cell receptor (beta chain) was determined in a study of T cell repertoires in cytomegalovirus infection. Looking at the study overall: Public signatures in TCR beta pointed to CMV infection and matching HLA type. Overall study findings and caveats: Dominant in the ex vivo response were TCR beta clonotypes restricted by HLA-C and specific for CMV. CMV carriers having the relevant HLA were flagged by cumulative public TCR beta family frequency.

Notes on this clonotype: Its target is not known.

MiXCR was run by TCRdb on the reads, yielding one entry per CDR3 protein. The sample consists of nearly 700,000 distinct CDR3 sequences, 33% of them appearing once. The V gene end was trimmed by 5 bases and the J gene end by 5 bases; junction bases not matched to a gene: 7. CDR3 length: 14 amino acids. The sequencing here drew on cultured PBMCs, taken from culture after CMV antigen stimulation. V gene TRBV12-3 or TRBV12-4 combines with J gene TRBJ2-3; 7 bases agree with TRBD2. This TCR came from a human donor in good health (CMV status not recorded). Some clones in this sample may be carry-over from other donors' samples. The CDR3 here is CASSTPTSQDTQYF. The CDR3 nucleotides are TGTGCCAGCAGTACTCCGACTAGCCAAGATACGCAGTATTTT.